The clone carrying this TCR beta chain has at least ten counts. This sample was included in a study of tumor-infiltrating lymphocytes in oesophageal squamous cell carcinoma. The junction had 8 bases not matched to a gene; V was cut back by 5 bases and J by 7 bases. The CDR3 is 14 residues long. Germline CDR1 MNHNS, CDR2 SASEGT. TCRdb reprocessed the PCR reads with MiXCR, giving one entry per CDR3 protein. The data hold 23,000 or so distinct CDR3 sequences, with around 34% observed a single time. This sequence originates from a female donor with esophageal squamous cell carcinoma. Specimen: esophageal tumor tissue. The chain links TRBV6-1 to TRBJ1-2, with TRBD1 matching 9 bases. CDR3 nucleotides: TGTGCCAGCAGTTCTTGGGACAGGGTTGGTGGCTACACCTTC. Its translation is CASSSWDRVGGYTF.